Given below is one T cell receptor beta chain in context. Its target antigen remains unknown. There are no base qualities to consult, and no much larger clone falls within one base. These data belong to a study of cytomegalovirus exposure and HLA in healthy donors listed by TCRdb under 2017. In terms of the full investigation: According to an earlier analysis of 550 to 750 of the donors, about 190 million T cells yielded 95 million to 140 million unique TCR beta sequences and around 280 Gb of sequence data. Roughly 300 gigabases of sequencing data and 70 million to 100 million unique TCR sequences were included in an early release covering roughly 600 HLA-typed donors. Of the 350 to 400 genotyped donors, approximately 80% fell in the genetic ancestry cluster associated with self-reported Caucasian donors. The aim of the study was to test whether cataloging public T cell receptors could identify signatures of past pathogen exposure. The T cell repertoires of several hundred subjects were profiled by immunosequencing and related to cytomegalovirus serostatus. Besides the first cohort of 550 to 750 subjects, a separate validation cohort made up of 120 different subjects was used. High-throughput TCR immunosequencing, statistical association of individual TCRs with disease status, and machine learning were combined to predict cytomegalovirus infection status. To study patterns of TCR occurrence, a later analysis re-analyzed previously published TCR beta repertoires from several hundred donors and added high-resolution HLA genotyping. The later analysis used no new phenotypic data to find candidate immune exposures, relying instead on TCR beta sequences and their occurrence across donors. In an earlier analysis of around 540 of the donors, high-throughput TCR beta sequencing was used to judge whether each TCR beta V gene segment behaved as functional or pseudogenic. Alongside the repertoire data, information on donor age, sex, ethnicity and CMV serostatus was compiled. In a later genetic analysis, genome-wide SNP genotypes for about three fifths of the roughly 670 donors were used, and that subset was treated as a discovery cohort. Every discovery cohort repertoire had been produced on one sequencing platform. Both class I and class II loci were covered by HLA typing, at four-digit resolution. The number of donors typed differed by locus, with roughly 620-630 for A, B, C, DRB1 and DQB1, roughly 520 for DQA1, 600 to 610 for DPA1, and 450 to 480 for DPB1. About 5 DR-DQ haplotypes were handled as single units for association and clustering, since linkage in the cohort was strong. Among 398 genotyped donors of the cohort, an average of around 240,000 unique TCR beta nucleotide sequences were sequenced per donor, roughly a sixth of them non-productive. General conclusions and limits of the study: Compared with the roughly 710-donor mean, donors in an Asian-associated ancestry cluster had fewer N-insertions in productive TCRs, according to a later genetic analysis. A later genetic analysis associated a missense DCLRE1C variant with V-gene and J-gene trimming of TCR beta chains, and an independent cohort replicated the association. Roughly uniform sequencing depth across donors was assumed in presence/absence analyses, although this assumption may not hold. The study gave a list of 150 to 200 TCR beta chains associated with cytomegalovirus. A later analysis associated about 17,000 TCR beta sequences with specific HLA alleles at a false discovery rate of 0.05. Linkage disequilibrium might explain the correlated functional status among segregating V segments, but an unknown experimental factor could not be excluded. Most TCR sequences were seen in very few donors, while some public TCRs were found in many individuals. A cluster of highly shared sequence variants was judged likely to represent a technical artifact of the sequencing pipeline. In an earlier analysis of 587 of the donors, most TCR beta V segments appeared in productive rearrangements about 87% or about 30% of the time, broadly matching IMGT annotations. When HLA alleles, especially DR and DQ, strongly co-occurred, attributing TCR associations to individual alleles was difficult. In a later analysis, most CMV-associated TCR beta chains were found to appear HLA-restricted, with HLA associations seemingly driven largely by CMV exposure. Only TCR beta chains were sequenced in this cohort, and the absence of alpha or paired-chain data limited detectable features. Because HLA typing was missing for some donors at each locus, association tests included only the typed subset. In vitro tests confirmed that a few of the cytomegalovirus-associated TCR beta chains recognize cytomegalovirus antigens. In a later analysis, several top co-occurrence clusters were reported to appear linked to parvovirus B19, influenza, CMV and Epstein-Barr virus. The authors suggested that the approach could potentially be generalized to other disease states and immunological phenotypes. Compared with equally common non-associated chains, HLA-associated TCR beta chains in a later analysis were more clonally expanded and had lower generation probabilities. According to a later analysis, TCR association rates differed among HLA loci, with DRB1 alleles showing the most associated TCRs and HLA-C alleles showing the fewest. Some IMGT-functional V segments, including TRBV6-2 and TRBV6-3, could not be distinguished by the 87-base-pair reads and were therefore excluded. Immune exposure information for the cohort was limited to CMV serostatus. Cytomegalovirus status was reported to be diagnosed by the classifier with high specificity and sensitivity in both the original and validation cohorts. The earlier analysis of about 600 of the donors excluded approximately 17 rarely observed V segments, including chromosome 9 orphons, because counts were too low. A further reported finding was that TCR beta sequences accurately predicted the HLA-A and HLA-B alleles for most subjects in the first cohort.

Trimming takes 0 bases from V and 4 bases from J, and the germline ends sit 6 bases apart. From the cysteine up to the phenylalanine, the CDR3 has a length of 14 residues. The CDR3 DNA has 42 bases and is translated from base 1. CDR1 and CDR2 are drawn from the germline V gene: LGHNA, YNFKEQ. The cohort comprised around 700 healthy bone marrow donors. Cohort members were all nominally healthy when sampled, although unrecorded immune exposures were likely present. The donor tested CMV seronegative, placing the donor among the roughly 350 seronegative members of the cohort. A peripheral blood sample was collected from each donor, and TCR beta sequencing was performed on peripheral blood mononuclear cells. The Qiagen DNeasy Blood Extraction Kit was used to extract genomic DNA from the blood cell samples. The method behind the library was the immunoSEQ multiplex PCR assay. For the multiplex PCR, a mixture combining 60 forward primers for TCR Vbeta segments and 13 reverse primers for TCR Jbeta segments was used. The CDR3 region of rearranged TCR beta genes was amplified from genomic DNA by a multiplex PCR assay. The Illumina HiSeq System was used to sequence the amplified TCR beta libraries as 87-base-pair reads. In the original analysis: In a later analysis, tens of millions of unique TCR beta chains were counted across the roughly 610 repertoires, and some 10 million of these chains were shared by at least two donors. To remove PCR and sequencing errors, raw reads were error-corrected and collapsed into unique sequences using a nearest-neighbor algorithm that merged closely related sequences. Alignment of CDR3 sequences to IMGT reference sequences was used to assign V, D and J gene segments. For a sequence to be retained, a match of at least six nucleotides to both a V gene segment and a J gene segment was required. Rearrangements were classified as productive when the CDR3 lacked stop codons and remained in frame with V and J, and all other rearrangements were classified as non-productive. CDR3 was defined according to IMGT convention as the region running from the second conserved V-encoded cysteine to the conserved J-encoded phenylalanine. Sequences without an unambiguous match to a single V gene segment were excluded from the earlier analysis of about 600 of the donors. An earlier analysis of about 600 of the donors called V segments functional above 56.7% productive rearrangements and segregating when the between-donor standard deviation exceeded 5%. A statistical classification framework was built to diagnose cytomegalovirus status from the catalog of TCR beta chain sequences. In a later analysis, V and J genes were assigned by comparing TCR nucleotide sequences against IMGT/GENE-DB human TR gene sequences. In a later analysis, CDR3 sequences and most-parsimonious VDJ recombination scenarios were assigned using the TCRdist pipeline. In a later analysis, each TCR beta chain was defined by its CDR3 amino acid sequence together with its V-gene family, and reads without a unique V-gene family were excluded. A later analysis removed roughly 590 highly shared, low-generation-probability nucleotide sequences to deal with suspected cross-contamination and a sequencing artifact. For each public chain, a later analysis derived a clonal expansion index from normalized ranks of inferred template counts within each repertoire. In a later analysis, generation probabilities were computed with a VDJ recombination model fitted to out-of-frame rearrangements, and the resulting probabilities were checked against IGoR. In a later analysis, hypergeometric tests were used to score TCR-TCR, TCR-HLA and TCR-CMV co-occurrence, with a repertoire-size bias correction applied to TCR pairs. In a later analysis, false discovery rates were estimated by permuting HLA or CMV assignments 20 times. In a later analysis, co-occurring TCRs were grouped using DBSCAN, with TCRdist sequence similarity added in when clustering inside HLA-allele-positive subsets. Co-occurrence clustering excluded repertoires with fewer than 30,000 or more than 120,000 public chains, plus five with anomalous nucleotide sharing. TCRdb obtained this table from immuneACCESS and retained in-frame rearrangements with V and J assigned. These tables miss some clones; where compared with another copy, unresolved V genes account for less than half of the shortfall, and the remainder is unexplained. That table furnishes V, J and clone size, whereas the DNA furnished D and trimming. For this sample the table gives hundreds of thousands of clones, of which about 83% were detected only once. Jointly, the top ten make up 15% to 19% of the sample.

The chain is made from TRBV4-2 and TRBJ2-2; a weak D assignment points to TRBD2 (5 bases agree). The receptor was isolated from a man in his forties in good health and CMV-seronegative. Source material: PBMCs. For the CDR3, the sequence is CASSQDGGTGELFF. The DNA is TGTGCCAGCAGCCAAGATGGAGGCACCGGGGAGCTGTTTTTT.